This T cell receptor beta chain stems from a study of cytomegalovirus exposure and HLA in healthy donors. Findings and limits, study-wide: Testing in vitro showed three CMV-associated chains specific for CMV antigens. Subsequent analysis of the approximately 130 validation repertoires found a tendency for first-cohort TCR clusters to co-occur. Reports showed the classifier diagnosing cytomegalovirus status with high specificity and sensitivity.

CDR3 length: 13 residues. Germline V lookup: CDR1 SGHRS, CDR2 YFSETQ. Trimming stripped 5 bases from V and 2 bases from J, with 9 bases between. Generated by immunoSEQ multiplex PCR, the TCRdb table keeps only in-frame clones and is missing some. The top ten clones hold 1.5% to 2% of a sample with roughly 120,000 clones, about nine tenths of them seen once. Worth noting for this clone: No antigen is known for it.

Among the 110 or so subjects of the validation cohort, separate from the roughly 670-subject first cohort, were the donors. This chain joins TRBV5-1 and TRBJ2-3; D gene uncertain. The specimen sequenced was PBMCs. The clonotype was recovered from a young man in good health and CMV-seronegative. The CDR3 DNA reads TGCGCCAGCAGTGGCATCATCACAGATACGCAGTATTTT. Protein sequence: CASSGIITDTQYF.